Listed here are 12 T cell receptor beta chains from one sample, sequenced in a study of T cell responses to AZD1222 COVID-19 vaccine. The repertoire was sequenced with immunoSEQ multiplex PCR; TCRdb's copy has only in-frame clones and lacks some. This table holds around 120,000 clones, just under 95% found once. Here the sequenced sample was peripheral blood, taken 28 days after the second AZD1222 dose. The origin of the receptors is an adult who received the AZD1222 COVID-19 vaccine.

This chain joins TRBV24-1 and TRBJ1-5; D is possibly TRBD1 (6 bases). V gave up 3 bases and J gave up 5 bases, with 19 bases separating them. The germline V gene encodes CDR1 KGHDR and CDR2 SFDVKD. This CDR3 contains 17 residues. DNA for the CDR3: TGTGCCACCAGTGATCGGCGCAACAGGGAGGCCCATCAGCCCCAGCATTTT. Protein: CATSDRRNREAHQPQHF.

The CDR3 sequence: CASSSRGLAVEETQYF. The CDR3 DNA reads as TGTGCCAGCAGCTCCAGAGGACTAGCGGTGGAAGAGACCCAGTACTTC. The chain carries TRBV7-9 and TRBJ2-5; 10 nucleotides agree with TRBD2. J lost 3 bases, V lost 4 bases, and 8 bases had no gene match. CDR1 SEHNR and CDR2 FQNEAQ come from the germline V gene (reference sequence). There are 16 residues in the CDR3.

This sequence joins TRBV6-5 and TRBJ2-2, with no clear D. With 4 bases removed from V and 7 bases from J, the gap between germline ends came to 13 bases. The CDR3 is 14 residues long. Germline CDR1 and CDR2: MNHEY and SVGAGI. The DNA for the CDR3 is TGTGCCAGCAGTTTGAAGGCCTTGGTCGGGGAGCTGTTTTTT. Residues: CASSLKALVGELFF.

The CDR3 DNA is TGTGCCAGCAGCCGGGACAGGACCTACGAGCAGTACTTC. Translating it yields CASSRDRTYEQYF. J is TRBJ2-7 and V is TRBV12-3 or TRBV12-4, with TRBD1 matching 8 bases. The CDR3 totals 13 residues. Trimming at V came to 6 bases and at J to 2 bases, leaving 3 bases not matched to a gene.

J is TRBJ1-3 and V is TRBV7-9, with a tentative D call TRBD1 (6 bases). The germline CDR1 and CDR2 sequences are SEHNR and FQNEAQ (reference sequence). This CDR3 comprises 15 residues. Trimming stripped 4 bases from V and 1 base from J, with 11 bases between. The DNA for the CDR3 is TGTGCCAGCAGCTCCAGGGGTGGTTCTGGAAACACCATATATTTT. Protein product: CASSSRGGSGNTIYF. Variable domain in full (rest from reference TRBV7-9 and TRBJ1-3): DTGVSQNPRHKITKRGQNVTFRCDPISEHNRLYWYRQTLGQGPEFLTYFQNEAQLEKSRLLSDRFSAERPKGSFSTLEIQRTEQGDSAMYLCASSSRGGSGNTIYFGEGSWLTVV.

This chain connects TRBV27 to TRBJ1-6; 7 bases are shared with TRBD1. The V gene end was trimmed by 3 bases and the J gene end by 6 bases; junction bases not matched to a gene: 8. Germline V gene lookup returns CDR1 MNHEY and CDR2 SMNVEV (reference sequence). The CDR3 sequence is 16 residues long. For the CDR3, the DNA is TGTGCCAGCAGTTTTGTAGGGGGCGAGGGTAATTCACCCCTCCACTTT. Its protein is CASSFVGGEGNSPLHF.

The chain employs TRBV7-3 and TRBJ2-2; tentatively, D is TRBD2 (5 bases). This CDR3 is 15 amino acids long. CDR1 is SGHTA, CDR2 FQGTGA, per germline. The germline V and J ends were trimmed by 4 bases and 5 bases, with 14 bases remaining between them. The CDR3 region has the DNA TGTGCCAGCAGCTCAGAGAGAGGAGGAACCGGGGAGCTGTTTTTT. It encodes CASSSERGGTGELFF.

This chain connects TRBV7-2 to TRBJ2-3; 10 bases are a match to TRBD2. The junction had 6 bases not matched to a gene; V was cut back by 5 bases and J by 4 bases. Per the germline V gene, CDR1 is SGHTA and CDR2 is FQGNSA. The CDR3 totals 15 residues. The CDR3 protein is CASSPGLALADTQYF. Written as DNA, the CDR3 is TGTGCCAGCAGCCCGGGACTAGCGTTGGCAGATACGCAGTATTTT. Drawing the rest from reference TRBV7-2 and TRBJ2-3, the complete variable domain is GAGVSQSPSNKVTEKGKDVELRCDPISGHTALYWYRQSLGQGLEFLIYFQGNSAPDKSGLPSDRFSAERTGGSVSTLTIQRTQQEDSAVYLCASSPGLALADTQYFGPGTRLTVL.

This chain links TRBV7-9 with TRBJ2-7; 7 positions agree with TRBD2. The CDR3 is 15 residues long. Per germline, CDR1 SEHNR and CDR2 FQNEAQ (reference sequence). V lost 8 bases, J lost 6 bases, and 16 bases stayed unmatched. CDR3 sequence: CASQDIGGGSREQYF. The CDR3 DNA reads TGTGCCAGCCAGGACATTGGTGGCGGGAGTCGCGAGCAGTACTTC.

The chain uses TRBV18 and TRBJ2-3, with D perhaps TRBD1 (5 bases). This CDR3 spans 15 amino acids. CDR1 KGHSH and CDR2 LQKENI come from the germline V gene. Deletions cut 1 base from V and 2 bases from J, with 10 bases between. CDR3 coding DNA: TGTGCCAGCTCACCACTTACAGGCACCACAGATACGCAGTATTTT. Its translation: CASSPLTGTTDTQYF.

This clone was counted once. The V gene is TRBV7-2, the J gene TRBJ2-6; D unresolved. There are 19 residues in the CDR3. Germline-derived CDR1 and CDR2 are SGHTA and FQGNSA. V was trimmed by 0 bases and J by 0 bases, leaving 15 bases between them. CDR3 DNA: TGTGCCAGCAGCTTAGCGCTGGGCAGTTATTACTCTGGGGCCAACGTCCTGACTTTC. Its translation is CASSLALGSYYSGANVLTF. The entire variable domain, with the rest obtained from reference TRBV7-2 and TRBJ2-6, is as follows: GAGVSQSPSNKVTEKGKDVELRCDPISGHTALYWYRQSLGQGLEFLIYFQGNSAPDKSGLPSDRFSAERTGGSVSTLTIQRTQQEDSAVYLCASSLALGSYYSGANVLTFGAGSRLTVL.

The V and J genes are TRBV7-5 and TRBJ2-4; whether TRBD2, the table's D call, matches the DNA was not checked. TRBV7-5 is listed as a pseudogene. This CDR3 contains 14 residues. The CDR3 DNA sequence: TGTGCCAGAAGCTCCCCGACCGGGAAAAACATTCAGTACTTC. This gives the protein CARSSPTGKNIQYF.